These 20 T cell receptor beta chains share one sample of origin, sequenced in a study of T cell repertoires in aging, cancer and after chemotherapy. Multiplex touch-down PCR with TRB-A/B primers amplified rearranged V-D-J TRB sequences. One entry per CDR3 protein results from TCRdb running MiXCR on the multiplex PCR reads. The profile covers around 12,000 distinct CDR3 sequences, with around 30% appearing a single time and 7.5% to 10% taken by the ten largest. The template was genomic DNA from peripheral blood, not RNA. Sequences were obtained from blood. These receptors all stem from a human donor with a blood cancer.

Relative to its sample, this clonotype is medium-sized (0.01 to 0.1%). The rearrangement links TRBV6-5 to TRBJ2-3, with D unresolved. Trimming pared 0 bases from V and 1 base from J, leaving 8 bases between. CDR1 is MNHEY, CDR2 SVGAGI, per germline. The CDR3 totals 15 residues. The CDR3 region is CASSYSIIRTDTQYF. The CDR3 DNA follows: TGTGCCAGCAGTTACTCGATTATCCGCACAGATACGCAGTATTTT.

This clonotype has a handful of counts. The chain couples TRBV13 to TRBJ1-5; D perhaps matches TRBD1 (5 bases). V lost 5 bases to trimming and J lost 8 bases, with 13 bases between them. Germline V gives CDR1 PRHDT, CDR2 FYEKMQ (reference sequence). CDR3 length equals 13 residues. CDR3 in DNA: TGTGCCAGCAGCAGTCTCGGGGGGGAGCCCCAGCATTTT. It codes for CASSSLGGEPQHF.

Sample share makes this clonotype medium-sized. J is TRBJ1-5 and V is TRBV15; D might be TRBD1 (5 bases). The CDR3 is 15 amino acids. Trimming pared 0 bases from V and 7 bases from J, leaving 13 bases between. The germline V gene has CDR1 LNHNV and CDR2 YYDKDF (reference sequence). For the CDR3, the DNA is TGTGCCACCAGCAGAGATCGGGGGACGGGGCAGCCCCAGCATTTT. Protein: CATSRDRGTGQPQHF. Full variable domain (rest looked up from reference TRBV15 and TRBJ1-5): DAMVIQNPRYQVTQFGKPVTLSCSQTLNHNVMYWYQQKSSQAPKLLFHYYDKDFNNEADTPDNFQSRRPNTSFCFLDIRSPGLGDTAMYLCATSRDRGTGQPQHFGDGTRLSIL.

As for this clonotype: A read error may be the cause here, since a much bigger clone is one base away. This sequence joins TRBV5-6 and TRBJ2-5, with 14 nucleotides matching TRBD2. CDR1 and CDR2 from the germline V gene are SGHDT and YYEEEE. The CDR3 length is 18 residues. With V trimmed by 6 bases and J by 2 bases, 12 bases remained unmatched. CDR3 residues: CASNPGTSGGGVQETQYF. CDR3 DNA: TGTGCCAGCAACCCCGGGACTAGCGGGGGAGGAGTTCAAGAGACCCAGTACTTC.

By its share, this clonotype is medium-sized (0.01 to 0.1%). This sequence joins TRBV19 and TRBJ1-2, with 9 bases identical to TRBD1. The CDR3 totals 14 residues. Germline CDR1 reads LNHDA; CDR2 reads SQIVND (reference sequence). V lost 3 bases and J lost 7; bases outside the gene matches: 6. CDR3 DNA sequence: TGTGCCAGTAGTATCGGTGGACAGGGGCCTGGCTACACCTTC. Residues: CASSIGGQGPGYTF.

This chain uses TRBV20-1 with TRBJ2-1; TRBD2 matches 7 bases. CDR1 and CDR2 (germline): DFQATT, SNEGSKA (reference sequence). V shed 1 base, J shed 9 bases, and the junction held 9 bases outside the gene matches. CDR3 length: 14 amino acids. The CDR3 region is CSARGGLVAREQFF. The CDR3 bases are TGCAGTGCTAGAGGTGGACTAGTGGCTCGTGAGCAGTTCTTC.

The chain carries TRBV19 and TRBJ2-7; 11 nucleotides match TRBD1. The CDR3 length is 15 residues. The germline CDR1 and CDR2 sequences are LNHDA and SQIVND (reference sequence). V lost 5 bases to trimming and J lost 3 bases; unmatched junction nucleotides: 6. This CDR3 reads CASSSGQGAFYEQYF. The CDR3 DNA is TGTGCCAGTAGTTCCGGACAGGGGGCCTTCTACGAGCAGTACTTC. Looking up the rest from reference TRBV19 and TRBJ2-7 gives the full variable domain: DGGITQSPKYLFRKEGQNVTLSCEQNLNHDAMYWYRQDPGQGLRLIYYSQIVNDFQKGDIAEGYSVSREKKESFPLTVTSAQKNPTAFYLCASSSGQGAFYEQYFGPGTRLTVT.

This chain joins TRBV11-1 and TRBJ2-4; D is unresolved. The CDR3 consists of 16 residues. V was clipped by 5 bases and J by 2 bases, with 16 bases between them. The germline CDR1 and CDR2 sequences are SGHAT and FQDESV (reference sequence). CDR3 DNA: TGTGCCAGCAGCCCGTCGCGACATCCACCCAAAAACATTCAGTACTTC. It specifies CASSPSRHPPKNIQYF.

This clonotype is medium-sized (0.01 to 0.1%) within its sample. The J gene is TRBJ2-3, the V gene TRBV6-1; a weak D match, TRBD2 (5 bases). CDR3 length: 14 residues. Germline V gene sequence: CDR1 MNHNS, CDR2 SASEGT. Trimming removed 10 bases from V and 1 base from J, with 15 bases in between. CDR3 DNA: TGTGCCACAGCTGGAGGCGGAGGCACAGATACGCAGTATTTT. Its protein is CATAGGGGTDTQYF.

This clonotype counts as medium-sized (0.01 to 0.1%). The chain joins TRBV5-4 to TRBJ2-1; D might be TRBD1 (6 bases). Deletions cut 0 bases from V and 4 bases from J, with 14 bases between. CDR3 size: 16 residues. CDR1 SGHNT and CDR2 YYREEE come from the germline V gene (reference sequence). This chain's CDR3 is CASSLEVQGAYNEQFF. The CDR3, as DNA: TGTGCCAGCAGCTTGGAAGTACAGGGAGCGTACAATGAGCAGTTCTTC.

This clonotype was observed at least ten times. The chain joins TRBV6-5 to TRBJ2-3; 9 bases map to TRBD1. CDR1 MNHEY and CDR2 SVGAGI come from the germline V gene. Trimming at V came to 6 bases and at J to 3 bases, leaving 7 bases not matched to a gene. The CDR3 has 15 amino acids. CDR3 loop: CASSLGQGGTDTQYF. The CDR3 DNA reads TGTGCCAGCAGCTTGGGACAGGGAGGGACAGATACGCAGTATTTT.

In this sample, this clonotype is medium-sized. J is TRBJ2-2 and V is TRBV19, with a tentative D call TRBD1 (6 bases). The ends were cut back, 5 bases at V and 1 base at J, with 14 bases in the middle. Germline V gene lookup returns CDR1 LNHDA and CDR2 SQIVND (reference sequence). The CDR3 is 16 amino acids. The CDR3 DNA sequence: TGTGCCAGTAGTCCTTACCGGGACAAGAACACCGGGGAGCTGTTTTTT. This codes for CASSPYRDKNTGELFF. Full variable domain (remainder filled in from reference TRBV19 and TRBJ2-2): DGGITQSPKYLFRKEGQNVTLSCEQNLNHDAMYWYRQDPGQGLRLIYYSQIVNDFQKGDIAEGYSVSREKKESFPLTVTSAQKNPTAFYLCASSPYRDKNTGELFFGEGSRLTVL.

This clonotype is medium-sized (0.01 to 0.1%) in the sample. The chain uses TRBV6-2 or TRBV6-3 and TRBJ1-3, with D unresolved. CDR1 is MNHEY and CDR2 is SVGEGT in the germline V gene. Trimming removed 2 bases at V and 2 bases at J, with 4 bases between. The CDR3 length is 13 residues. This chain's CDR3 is CASSYTAGNTIYF. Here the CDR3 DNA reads TGTGCCAGCAGTTACACGGCTGGAAACACCATATATTTT.

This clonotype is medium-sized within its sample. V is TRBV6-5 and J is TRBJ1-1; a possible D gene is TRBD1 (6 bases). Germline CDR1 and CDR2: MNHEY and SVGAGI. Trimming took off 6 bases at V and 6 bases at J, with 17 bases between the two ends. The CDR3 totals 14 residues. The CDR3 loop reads CASRNRAERAEAFF. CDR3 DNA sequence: TGTGCCAGCAGGAACAGGGCCGAGAGGGCTGAAGCTTTCTTT.

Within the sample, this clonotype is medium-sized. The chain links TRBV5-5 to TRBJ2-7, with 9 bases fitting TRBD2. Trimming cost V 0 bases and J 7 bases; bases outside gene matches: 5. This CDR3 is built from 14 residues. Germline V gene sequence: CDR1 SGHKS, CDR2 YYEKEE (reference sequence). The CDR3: CASSLASGTGEQYV. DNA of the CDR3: TGTGCCAGCAGCTTGGCTAGCGGGACGGGGGAGCAGTACGTC.

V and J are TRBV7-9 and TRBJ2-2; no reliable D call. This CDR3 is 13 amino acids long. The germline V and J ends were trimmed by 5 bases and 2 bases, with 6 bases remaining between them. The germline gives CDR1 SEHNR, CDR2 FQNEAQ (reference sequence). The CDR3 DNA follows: TGTGCCAGCAGCAGGTCAAACACCGGGGAGCTGTTTTTT. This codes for CASSRSNTGELFF.

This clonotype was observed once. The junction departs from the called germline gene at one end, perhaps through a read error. This CDR3 reads CASSLSGTTGLLGSPLHF. CDR3 sequence (DNA): TGCGCCAGCAGCTTATCCGGTACGACAGGCTTACTGGGGTCACCCCTCCACTTT. This sequence joins TRBV5-4 and TRBJ1-6, with a possible D match to TRBD1 (6 bases). Per germline, CDR1 SGHNT and CDR2 YYREEE (reference sequence). The CDR3 has 18 residues.

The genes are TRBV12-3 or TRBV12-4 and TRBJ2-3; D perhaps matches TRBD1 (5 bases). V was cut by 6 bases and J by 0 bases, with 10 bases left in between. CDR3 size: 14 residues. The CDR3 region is CASRPAGSTDTQYF. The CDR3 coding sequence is TGTGCCAGCAGGCCGGCAGGGAGCACAGATACGCAGTATTTT.

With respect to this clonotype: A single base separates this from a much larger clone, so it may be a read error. CDR3 nucleotides: TGTGCCAGCAGCCGACAGGAATCTTCTAACTATGGCTACACCTTC. Its protein is CASSRQESSNYGYTF. This chain uses TRBV12-3 or TRBV12-4 with TRBJ1-2; a possible D gene is TRBD1 (6 bases). The CDR3 spans 15 residues. Deletions cut 6 bases from V and 0 bases from J, with 14 bases between.

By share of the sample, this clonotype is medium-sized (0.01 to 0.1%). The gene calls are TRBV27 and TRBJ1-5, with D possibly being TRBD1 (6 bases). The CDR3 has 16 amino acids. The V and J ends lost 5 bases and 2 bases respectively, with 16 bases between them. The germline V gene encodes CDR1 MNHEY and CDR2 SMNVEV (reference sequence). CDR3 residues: CASSQGQGRGNQPQHF. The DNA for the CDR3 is TGTGCCAGCAGTCAAGGTCAGGGGCGCGGCAATCAGCCCCAGCATTTT.